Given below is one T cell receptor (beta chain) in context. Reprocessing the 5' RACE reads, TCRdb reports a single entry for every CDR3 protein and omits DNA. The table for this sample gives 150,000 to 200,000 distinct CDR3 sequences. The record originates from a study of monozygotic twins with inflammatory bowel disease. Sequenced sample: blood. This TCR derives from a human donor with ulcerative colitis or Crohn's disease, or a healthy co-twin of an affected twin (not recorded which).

The CDR3 region is CASSLGLMNTEAFF. The J gene is TRBJ1-1, the V gene TRBV27. The CDR3 sequence is 14 residues long. Germline lookup yields CDR1 MNHEY and CDR2 SMNVEV (reference sequence).